This T cell receptor (beta chain) comes out of a study of blood T cells in healthy people across ages. This CDR3 spans 12 amino acids. V gave up 6 bases and J gave up 6 bases, with 8 bases separating them. Germline V gene lookup returns CDR1 MNHNY and CDR2 SVGAGI (reference sequence). Primed by a sample-barcoded 5' primer and a J-beta primer mix, a second PCR proceeded for about 6 to 11 cycles. A single record per CDR3 protein comes from TCRdb applying MiXCR to the 5' RACE reads. The data contain about 1,500,000 distinct CDR3 sequences, 42% of them singletons. The sample holds a few counts of this clonotype.

The clonotype was recovered from a woman under 30 in good health. The chain carries TRBV6-6 and TRBJ2-2; the D call may be TRBD1 or TRBD2 (5 bases each). Sequenced: blood. The CDR3 DNA reads as TGTGCCAGCAGGCAGGGAGCCGGGGAGCTGTTTTTT. Its protein product is CASRQGAGELFF.